One and the same sample provided the 5 T cell receptor beta chains below, sequenced in a study of T cell repertoires in cytomegalovirus infection. MiXCR, run by TCRdb on the reads, gives a single entry per CDR3 protein. Among approximately 990,000 distinct CDR3 sequences, roughly 31% were seen once, and the ten largest hold around 15%. These TCRs' antigens remain unknown. Sequencing was performed on cultured CD8+ T cells from PBMCs, taken from culture after CMV antigen stimulation. Receptors were obtained from a human donor in good health (CMV status not recorded). Some clones in this sample may be carry-over from other donors' samples.

This clonotype was recorded only once. V is TRBV9 and J is TRBJ2-7; no clear D. Germline V gives CDR1 SGDLS, CDR2 YYNGEE. This CDR3 contains 13 residues. The V end was cut by 2 bases, the J end by 0 bases, with 6 bases between. CDR3: CASSVKSSYEQYF. DNA for the CDR3: TGTGCCAGCAGCGTGAAGAGCTCCTACGAGCAGTACTTC.

The chain employs TRBV2 and TRBJ2-3, with D perhaps matching TRBD1 (6 bases). From germline, CDR1 is SNHLY and CDR2 FYNNEI. The CDR3 sequence is 17 residues long. V lost 4 bases to trimming and J lost 0 bases, with 17 bases between them. The CDR3 nucleotides are TGTGCCAGCAGTGCCGCACCAGGGGCGATAAGCACAGATACGCAGTATTTT. As protein: CASSAAPGAISTDTQYF.

This clonotype was counted a few times. The chain joins TRBV5-4 to TRBJ1-2; 9 bases map to TRBD1. Germline lookup yields CDR1 SGHNT and CDR2 YYREEE (reference sequence). This CDR3 contains 14 residues. The V segment lost 4 bases and the J segment 7 bases; nucleotides outside the gene matches: 8. The CDR3 coding sequence is TGTGCCAGCAGCCTCGGACAGGGGCAGGGTGGCTACACCTTC. It is translated as CASSLGQGQGGYTF.

This clonotype was observed a few times. This chain connects TRBV10-3 to TRBJ2-7, with 8 bases aligning to TRBD1. Germline V CDR1 and CDR2: ENHRY, SYGVKD. Losses at the gene ends were 3 bases for V and 0 bases for J; bases not matched to a gene: 7. The CDR3 runs 16 residues. CDR3 nucleotides: TGTGCCATCAGTGAACCCGGACAGGGCCTCTCCTACGAGCAGTACTTC. Protein sequence: CAISEPGQGLSYEQYF.

This clonotype has just a few counts. The V gene is TRBV5-6, the J gene TRBJ2-1; tentatively, D is TRBD2 (6 bases). CDR3 length: 18 amino acids. Germline CDR1 and CDR2: SGHDT and YYEEEE. V lost 3 bases to trimming and J lost 2 bases, with 21 bases between them. The CDR3 sequence is CASSSLGSAGPPYNEQFF. The CDR3 DNA is TGTGCCAGCAGCTCTCTTGGCTCCGCGGGACCCCCCTACAATGAGCAGTTCTTC.